The 2 T cell receptor beta chains presented below share a single source sample, sequenced in a study of cytomegalovirus exposure and HLA in healthy donors. The primer mix had 60 Vbeta and 13 Jbeta primers. Here immunoSEQ multiplex PCR was the method, and the copy in TCRdb shows in-frame clones only, minus some. The sample lists about 140,000 clones, just under 80% occurring once. Sequenced sample: PBMCs. The receptors derive from a man aged 25 to 40 in good health and CMV-seronegative.

The genes are TRBV28 and TRBJ1-5, with 8 positions matching TRBD1. The CDR3 has 14 residues. J gave up 6 bases and V 6 bases, and 7 bases lay outside the gene matches. Per germline, CDR1 MDHEN and CDR2 SYDVKM. The CDR3 coding sequence is TGTGCCAGCAGCCCCGACAGGGGAGGTCAGCCCCAGCATTTT. Protein sequence: CASSPDRGGQPQHF.

The rearrangement joins TRBV5-6 to TRBJ1-5, with 7 positions matching TRBD1. Per germline, CDR1 SGHDT and CDR2 YYEEEE. This CDR3 comprises 14 residues. Germline trimming cut 4 bases from V and 3 bases from J; bases unmatched to any gene: 4. As DNA, the CDR3 is TGTGCCAGCAGCACTGACAGGGACAATCAGCCCCAGCATTTT. Translating it yields CASSTDRDNQPQHF.